The T cell receptor (beta chain) described here comes from a study of early T cells in non-severe SARS-CoV-2 infection. V gave up 4 bases and J gave up 4 bases; unmatched junction bases: 5. Per germline, CDR1 SQVTM and CDR2 ANQGSEA. The length of the CDR3 is 13 residues. Each CDR3 protein is one row after TCRdb ran MiXCR on the 5' RACE reads. The table includes more than 65,000 distinct CDR3 sequences, under 15% detected once. V and J are TRBV29-1 and TRBJ2-5, with TRBD2 matching over 8 bases. The TCR originated in an adult who was a healthcare worker with PCR-confirmed SARS-CoV-2 infection or an uninfected control (not recorded which). Sequenced here: whole blood, sampled at baseline. CDR3 sequence (DNA): TGCAGCGTTGGCGGGGGGCTGGTAGAGACCCAGTACTTC. Its protein is CSVGGGLVETQYF.